Shown below are 9 T cell receptor beta chains from a single sample sequenced in a study of blood T cells in healthy people across ages. A J-beta primer mix and a sample-barcoded 5' primer were used in a second PCR of roughly 6 to 11 cycles. One entry per CDR3 protein results from TCRdb running MiXCR on the 5' RACE reads. The table records about 650,000 distinct CDR3 sequences, approximately 29% of them present only once. Sequenced input: blood. The receptors stem from a woman at least 80 years old in good health.

This clonotype was detected only a few times. The chain employs TRBV20-1 and TRBJ1-6, with D uncertain. Germline V gene data show CDR1 as DFQATT and CDR2 as SNEGSKA (reference sequence). The CDR3 is made up of 14 amino acids. Trimming took off 6 bases at V and 0 bases at J, with 9 bases between the two ends. CDR3 amino acids: CSAPGSSYNSPLHF. The CDR3 nucleotides read TGCAGTGCCCCTGGGTCCTCCTATAATTCACCCCTCCACTTT.

This clonotype has a handful of counts. The V and J genes are TRBV2 and TRBJ1-2; D is unresolved. The CDR3 runs to 14 residues. CDR1 SNHLY and CDR2 FYNNEI come from the germline V gene. V was cut by 3 bases and J by 4 bases, with 12 bases left in between. CDR3 loop: CASSDSTGTYGYTF. Here the CDR3 DNA reads TGTGCCAGCAGTGATTCAACGGGAACCTATGGCTACACCTTC.

There are a few counts of this clonotype. The rearrangement links TRBV11-2 to TRBJ2-2; D possibly corresponds to TRBD2 (5 bases). The V end was cut by 5 bases, the J end by 1 base, with 8 bases between. The CDR3 has 14 amino acids. In germline, CDR1 is SGHAT, CDR2 FQNNGV. The CDR3 nucleotides read TGTGCCAGCAGCCGACGGGGGAACACCGGGGAGCTGTTTTTT. Encoded protein: CASSRRGNTGELFF.

The chain links TRBV19 to TRBJ2-1, with 9 bases aligning to TRBD1. The CDR3 is made up of 14 amino acids. J lost 7 bases, V lost 7 bases, and 8 bases had no gene match. Germline V CDR1 and CDR2: LNHDA, SQIVND (reference sequence). The CDR3 sequence: CASMSPDRGNEQFF. In nucleotides, the CDR3 is TGTGCCAGTATGAGTCCGGACAGGGGAAATGAGCAGTTCTTC.

The chain employs TRBV7-9 and TRBJ2-3; 10 nucleotides align to TRBD2. Germline trimming cut 3 bases from V and 5 bases from J; bases unmatched to any gene: 5. The CDR3 length is 15 residues. CDR1 and CDR2 (germline): SEHNR, FQNEAQ (reference sequence). The CDR3 DNA reads TGTGCCAGCAGCTTCAAAGCGGGAGGGCAAGATACGCAGTATTTT. Residues: CASSFKAGGQDTQYF.

This clonotype was recorded a few times. The chain carries TRBV20-1 and TRBJ1-4; D is uncertain. CDR1 is DFQATT and CDR2 is SNEGSKA in the germline V gene (reference sequence). The CDR3 runs 13 residues. The V end lost 3 bases, the J end lost 8 bases, and 13 bases lay between the germline ends. CDR3 sequence reads: CSASARSREKLFF. The CDR3 DNA is TGCAGTGCTAGTGCTCGCAGCCGGGAAAAACTGTTTTTT.

This clonotype was found a few times. The V and J genes are TRBV6-5 and TRBJ2-3; 8 bases line up with TRBD2. V dropped 5 bases and J dropped 5; count of bases not matched to a gene: 9. CDR1 MNHEY and CDR2 SVGAGI come from the germline V gene. This CDR3 is 15 amino acids long. The CDR3 DNA follows: TGTGCCAGCAGTAGGGGCGGGGGGCCGGGAGATACGCAGTATTTT. The encoded protein is CASSRGGGPGDTQYF.

This clonotype came up a few times. A much larger clone differs from this one at a single base, so this may be a read error. V usage is TRBV5-6 and J usage is TRBJ2-1; no reliable D call. The end of the DNA is better explained by TRBJ2-7, so the J call may be wrong. Germline V gene lookup returns CDR1 SGHDT and CDR2 YYEEEE. The CDR3 consists of 14 residues. CDR3 nucleotide sequence: TGTGCCAGCACCTTTAGGGTGGCAGGCAATGAGCAGTACTTC. Translated: CASTFRVAGNEQYF.

This clonotype showed up many times. Since a much larger clone is just one base distant, this may be a read error. The CDR3 reads CASSQERCYEQYF. The CDR3 nucleotides are TGTGCCAGCAGCCAAGAAAGGTGTTACGAGCAGTACTTC. V and J are TRBV14 and TRBJ2-7; no firm D call. V dropped 0 bases and J dropped 4 bases, with 7 bases sitting between them. The CDR3 is made up of 13 amino acids. Per germline, CDR1 SGHDN and CDR2 FVKESK.